The rows below give T cell receptor beta chains drawn from one sample of a study of blood T cell repertoires in COVID-19. The data were produced by immunoSEQ multiplex PCR, yet TCRdb's version contains in-frame clones alone and is incomplete. In the table there are approximately 240,000 clones, around four fifths of which are singletons. The sequenced sample was peripheral blood. The receptor source for this set is an elderly woman with active or convalescent COVID-19. CDR3s include the opening cysteine and the closing phenylalanine or tryptophan. A D gene is named only where the DNA matches it firmly. Size is omitted from some rows. Given values are once, few, many or a class for expanded clones.

J gene: TRBJ1-1
D gene: TRBD1
V gene: TRBV7-9
clone size: NA
CDR3 DNA: TGTGCCAGCAGCGCCAGACAGGGCCTCAACACTGAAGCTTTCTTT
CDR3 protein: CASSARQGLNTEAFF

J gene: TRBJ2-1
D gene: NA
V gene: TRBV18
clone size: NA
CDR3 DNA: TGTGCCAGCTCACCCCCTCAGGGGCAGGCCTACAATGAGCAGTTCTTC
CDR3 protein: CASSPPQGQAYNEQFF

J gene: TRBJ2-7
D gene: NA
V gene: TRBV3-1/TRBV3-2
clone size: once
CDR3 DNA: TGTGCCAGCAGCCATAGGTTAGCGATCATGGGGAACCACGAGCAGTACTTC
CDR3 protein: CASSHRLAIMGNHEQYF

J gene: TRBJ2-3
D gene: TRBD2
V gene: TRBV11-2
clone size: NA
CDR3 DNA: TGTGCCAGCAGCTCCTATCGACTAGCGGGGGACTCTAGCACAGATACGCAGTATTTT
CDR3 protein: CASSSYRLAGDSSTDTQYF

J gene: TRBJ2-3
D gene: TRBD1
V gene: TRBV2
clone size: NA
CDR3 DNA: TGTGCCAGCGAGGACAGGGGGGGTTCAGATACGCAGTATTTT
CDR3 protein: CASEDRGGSDTQYF

J gene: TRBJ1-3
D gene: NA
V gene: TRBV5-1
clone size: NA
CDR3 DNA: TGCGCCAGCAGAAAATTTCCTGGGAGCTCTGGAAACACCATATATTTT
CDR3 protein: CASRKFPGSSGNTIYF

J gene: TRBJ1-4
D gene: TRBD1
V gene: TRBV5-4
clone size: once
CDR3 DNA: TGTGCCAGCACCTTCACAGGGGGCGCAATGGGTGAAAAACTGTTTTTT
CDR3 protein: CASTFTGGAMGEKLFF

J gene: TRBJ1-5
D gene: TRBD1
V gene: TRBV6-1
clone size: NA
CDR3 DNA: TGTGCCAGCAGTGAAACAGTACAGGGGAATCAGCCCCAGCATTTT
CDR3 protein: CASSETVQGNQPQHF

J gene: TRBJ1-6
D gene: NA
V gene: TRBV9
clone size: NA
CDR3 DNA: TGTGCCAGCAGCGTAGGCCAGGGGACGAAGACACCCCTCCACTTT
CDR3 protein: CASSVGQGTKTPLHF

J gene: TRBJ1-5
D gene: NA
V gene: TRBV30
clone size: NA
CDR3 DNA: TGTGCCTGGAGTTCCAGGTCAGGAGGGATTCAGCCCCAGCATTTT
CDR3 protein: CAWSSRSGGIQPQHF

J gene: TRBJ2-3
D gene: NA
V gene: TRBV3-1/TRBV3-2
clone size: NA
CDR3 DNA: TGTGCCAGCAGCCAAGATATCCGGTTCGGCGGGGAGCCCCGTGGTACGCAGTATTTT
CDR3 protein: CASSQDIRFGGEPRGTQYF

J gene: TRBJ2-7
D gene: TRBD2
V gene: TRBV27
clone size: NA
CDR3 DNA: TGTGCCAGCAGTTTCGTGGGACTAGCGGGCGAGCAGTACTTC
CDR3 protein: CASSFVGLAGEQYF

J gene: TRBJ2-1
D gene: TRBD2
V gene: TRBV5-1
clone size: NA
CDR3 DNA: TGCGCCAGCAGCTCCGGGACTAGCGGGTATAGGGACAATGAGCAGTTCTTC
CDR3 protein: CASSSGTSGYRDNEQFF

J gene: TRBJ1-5
D gene: TRBD1
V gene: TRBV7-3
clone size: NA
CDR3 DNA: TGTGCCAGCAGCCCCGACCGGGACAGGTATTATAGCAATCAGCCCCAGCATTTT
CDR3 protein: CASSPDRDRYYSNQPQHF

J gene: TRBJ2-1
D gene: NA
V gene: TRBV24-1
clone size: NA
CDR3 DNA: TGTGCCACCAGTGACTTAGACAGGAGCTCCTACAATGAGCAGTTCTTC
CDR3 protein: CATSDLDRSSYNEQFF

J gene: TRBJ2-3
D gene: NA
V gene: TRBV7-9
clone size: once
CDR3 DNA: TGTGCCAGCAGCTTTATAACGAGGGCCACAGATACGCAGTATTTT
CDR3 protein: CASSFITRATDTQYF

J gene: TRBJ2-5
D gene: NA
V gene: TRBV7-9
clone size: NA
CDR3 DNA: TGTGCCAGCAGCTTAGTCTCCAGGGGCCAAGAGACCCAGTACTTC
CDR3 protein: CASSLVSRGQETQYF

J gene: TRBJ2-7
D gene: NA
V gene: TRBV11-3
clone size: NA
CDR3 DNA: TGTGCCAGCAGCTTAGGCAGCTCCTACGAGCAGTACTTC
CDR3 protein: CASSLGSSYEQYF

J gene: TRBJ1-5
D gene: TRBD1
V gene: TRBV7-8
clone size: few
CDR3 DNA: TGTGCCAGCAGCTTAATGCGTGCAGGGGGAAAGGATGGAAATCAGCCCCAGCATTTT
CDR3 protein: CASSLMRAGGKDGNQPQHF

J gene: TRBJ2-2
D gene: NA
V gene: TRBV4-1
clone size: NA
CDR3 DNA: TGCGCCAGCAGCCAAAGCGGTAGGCTGGGCCTAGGAGGGGAGCTGTTTTTT
CDR3 protein: CASSQSGRLGLGGELFF

J gene: TRBJ1-2
D gene: NA
V gene: TRBV30
clone size: NA
CDR3 DNA: TGTGCCTGGAGTGTACGAGTCGCAGGGGATGGCTACACCTTC
CDR3 protein: CAWSVRVAGDGYTF

J gene: TRBJ2-7
D gene: NA
V gene: TRBV19
clone size: NA
CDR3 DNA: TGTGCCACCGCGGGACAGTCCTACGAGCAGTACTTC
CDR3 protein: CATAGQSYEQYF

J gene: TRBJ1-1
D gene: TRBD1
V gene: TRBV6-5
clone size: once
CDR3 DNA: TGTGCCAGCAGACCAGTCCAGGGGGCGGGTACTGAAGCTTTCTTT
CDR3 protein: CASRPVQGAGTEAFF

J gene: TRBJ2-7
D gene: TRBD2
V gene: TRBV14
clone size: NA
CDR3 DNA: TGTGCCAGCAGCCAGCTTAGCGGGAGACCCACCTACGAGCAGTACTTC
CDR3 protein: CASSQLSGRPTYEQYF

J gene: TRBJ2-5
D gene: NA
V gene: TRBV7-9
clone size: few
CDR3 DNA: TGTGCCAGCAGAAGGGAGGCCGTGGAGACCCAGTACTTC
CDR3 protein: CASRREAVETQYF

J gene: TRBJ2-1
D gene: TRBD1
V gene: TRBV18
clone size: NA
CDR3 DNA: TGTGCCAGCTCACCACCAAGGGGGCCTTTCGACAATGAGCAGTTCTTC
CDR3 protein: CASSPPRGPFDNEQFF

J gene: TRBJ2-5
D gene: NA
V gene: TRBV3-1/TRBV3-2
clone size: NA
CDR3 DNA: TGTGCCAGCAGCCAATCCCCCAGGGTGGAGACCCAGTACTTC
CDR3 protein: CASSQSPRVETQYF

J gene: TRBJ2-1
D gene: TRBD2
V gene: TRBV9
clone size: few
CDR3 DNA: TGTGCCAGCAGCGTAGCTCGGGAGCGGGGCCCTTACAATGAGCAGTTCTTC
CDR3 protein: CASSVARERGPYNEQFF

J gene: TRBJ1-2
D gene: TRBD1
V gene: TRBV5-8
clone size: NA
CDR3 DNA: TGTGCCAGCAGCTCAAGGGTTGGGACAGGCCTCTACACCTTC
CDR3 protein: CASSSRVGTGLYTF

J gene: TRBJ2-1
D gene: TRBD2
V gene: TRBV5-4
clone size: NA
CDR3 DNA: TGTGCCAGCAGCCCCGGGACTAGCGGGAGCAATGAGCAGTTCTTC
CDR3 protein: CASSPGTSGSNEQFF

J gene: TRBJ2-1
D gene: NA
V gene: TRBV7-2
clone size: NA
CDR3 DNA: TGTGCCAGCAGCTTAGAACTTGGTGAGCAGTTCTTC
CDR3 protein: CASSLELGEQFF

J gene: TRBJ2-3
D gene: TRBD2
V gene: TRBV7-2
clone size: NA
CDR3 DNA: TGTGCCAGCAGCTCCCAAGCGGGAGTATCAGATACGCAGTATTTT
CDR3 protein: CASSSQAGVSDTQYF

J gene: TRBJ1-6
D gene: NA
V gene: TRBV5-5
clone size: once
CDR3 DNA: TGTGCCAGCAGCTTGTGGGCTTCACCCCTCCACTTT
CDR3 protein: CASSLWASPLHF

J gene: TRBJ1-5
D gene: NA
V gene: TRBV30
clone size: few
CDR3 DNA: TGTGCCTGGAGTCAGCTGGGGCGCAATCAGCCCCAGCATTTT
CDR3 protein: CAWSQLGRNQPQHF

J gene: TRBJ2-7
D gene: NA
V gene: TRBV18
clone size: NA
CDR3 DNA: TGTGCCAGCTCACCACAGGGGGCCTACGAGCAGTACTTC
CDR3 protein: CASSPQGAYEQYF

J gene: TRBJ2-3
D gene: NA
V gene: TRBV29-1
clone size: NA
CDR3 DNA: TGCAGCGGTCGGACAGCAGGCACAGATACGCAGTATTTT
CDR3 protein: CSGRTAGTDTQYF

J gene: TRBJ1-2
D gene: NA
V gene: TRBV4-3
clone size: NA
CDR3 DNA: TGCGCCAGCAGCCAAGAAGGGGTATCGAACTATGGCTACACCTTC
CDR3 protein: CASSQEGVSNYGYTF

J gene: TRBJ1-1
D gene: NA
V gene: TRBV4-3
clone size: NA
CDR3 DNA: TGCGCCAGCAGCCAAGTAGGAGAGAACACTGAAGCTTTCTTT
CDR3 protein: CASSQVGENTEAFF

J gene: TRBJ1-2
D gene: NA
V gene: TRBV11-3
clone size: NA
CDR3 DNA: TGTGCCAGCAGCCCGAATGAGGGTCGTGGCTACACCTTC
CDR3 protein: CASSPNEGRGYTF

J gene: TRBJ2-5
D gene: NA
V gene: TRBV7-6
clone size: NA
CDR3 DNA: TGTGCCAGCAGTAGAGGGGCCAGTGACAGGAGAATAAAGACCCAGTACTTC
CDR3 protein: CASSRGASDRRIKTQYF

J gene: TRBJ1-1
D gene: TRBD1
V gene: TRBV19
clone size: NA
CDR3 DNA: TGTGCCAGTAGTGCCGGGACAGGGTTTCAGAACACTGAAGCTTTCTTT
CDR3 protein: CASSAGTGFQNTEAFF

J gene: TRBJ1-2
D gene: NA
V gene: TRBV30
clone size: NA
CDR3 DNA: TGTGCCTGGAGGGTACGAGATGGCTACACCTTC
CDR3 protein: CAWRVRDGYTF

J gene: TRBJ1-6
D gene: NA
V gene: TRBV10-3
clone size: NA
CDR3 DNA: TGTGCCATCAGCCAGAGGGAGGGGGATTCACCCCTCCACTTT
CDR3 protein: CAISQREGDSPLHF

J gene: TRBJ2-3
D gene: TRBD2
V gene: TRBV3-1/TRBV3-2
clone size: NA
CDR3 DNA: TGTGCCAGCAGCCAAGAAGGACTAGCGGGAGGGCCAAGAGATACGCAGTATTTT
CDR3 protein: CASSQEGLAGGPRDTQYF

J gene: TRBJ2-2
D gene: NA
V gene: TRBV5-1
clone size: NA
CDR3 DNA: TGCGCCAGCAGCCCACAGGGTACCGGGGAGCTGTTTTTT
CDR3 protein: CASSPQGTGELFF

J gene: TRBJ2-7
D gene: TRBD2
V gene: TRBV4-1
clone size: NA
CDR3 DNA: TGCGCCAGCAGCCAAGAGGGACTAGCGGGGGTCACCTACGAGCAGTACTTC
CDR3 protein: CASSQEGLAGVTYEQYF

J gene: TRBJ1-2
D gene: NA
V gene: TRBV5-5
clone size: NA
CDR3 DNA: TGTGCCAGCAGCTTGTACATCACTAACTATGGCTACACCTTC
CDR3 protein: CASSLYITNYGYTF

J gene: TRBJ2-5
D gene: NA
V gene: TRBV7-3
clone size: NA
CDR3 DNA: TGTGCCAGCAGCTTCTCTAGGAGGGAGACCCAGTACTTC
CDR3 protein: CASSFSRRETQYF

J gene: TRBJ2-2
D gene: TRBD2
V gene: TRBV7-7
clone size: NA
CDR3 DNA: TGTGCCAGCAGCTCGACTAGCGGGACTGGGGAGCTGTTTTTT
CDR3 protein: CASSSTSGTGELFF

J gene: TRBJ1-2
D gene: TRBD1
V gene: TRBV7-2
clone size: NA
CDR3 DNA: TGTGCCAGCAGCACAGGGGGCGGCTATGGCTACACCTTC
CDR3 protein: CASSTGGGYGYTF

J gene: TRBJ2-3
D gene: NA
V gene: TRBV6-5
clone size: NA
CDR3 DNA: TGTGCCAGCAGTAGAGGAGATACGCAGTATTTT
CDR3 protein: CASSRGDTQYF

J gene: TRBJ1-5
D gene: TRBD1
V gene: TRBV11-3
clone size: few
CDR3 DNA: TGTGCCAGCAGCACAGGGGGCAATCAGCCCCAGCATTTT
CDR3 protein: CASSTGGNQPQHF

J gene: TRBJ1-6
D gene: TRBD1
V gene: TRBV2
clone size: NA
CDR3 DNA: TGTGCCAGTTGGACAGGCCAATCGGGAAATTCACCCCTCCACTTT
CDR3 protein: CASWTGQSGNSPLHF

J gene: TRBJ2-2
D gene: NA
V gene: TRBV5-1
clone size: NA
CDR3 DNA: TGCGCCAGCAGCATCGGGACTGCAACCGGGGAGCTGTTTTTT
CDR3 protein: CASSIGTATGELFF

J gene: TRBJ2-1
D gene: NA
V gene: TRBV7-7
clone size: NA
CDR3 DNA: TGTGCTAGCAGCTTAAACAGGGCTACTGGCGATGAGCAGTTCTTC
CDR3 protein: CASSLNRATGDEQFF

J gene: TRBJ2-7
D gene: TRBD2
V gene: TRBV7-9
clone size: NA
CDR3 DNA: TGTGCCAGCAGCTTAGGAAGCGGGAGGCGGCACGAGCAGTACTTC
CDR3 protein: CASSLGSGRRHEQYF

J gene: TRBJ2-5
D gene: NA
V gene: TRBV6-5
clone size: NA
CDR3 DNA: TGTGCCAGCAGGGGATCAGGGTCAGAGACCCAGTACTTC
CDR3 protein: CASRGSGSETQYF

J gene: TRBJ2-5
D gene: TRBD2
V gene: TRBV4-2
clone size: once
CDR3 DNA: TGTGCCAGCAGCCAAGAGACTAGCGATCTTGGGCCCCAGTACTTC
CDR3 protein: CASSQETSDLGPQYF

J gene: TRBJ2-7
D gene: TRBD2
V gene: TRBV9
clone size: NA
CDR3 DNA: TGTGCCAGCAGCCCGGGGGGGGAGGAGCAGTACTTC
CDR3 protein: CASSPGGEEQYF

J gene: TRBJ1-5
D gene: TRBD1
V gene: TRBV5-1
clone size: NA
CDR3 DNA: TGCGCCAGCAGCTCCACAGGGGATAGCAATCAGCCCCAGCATTTT
CDR3 protein: CASSSTGDSNQPQHF